This T cell receptor (beta chain) was observed in a study of CD8 T cells in ankylosing spondylitis. The germline V and J ends were trimmed by 7 bases and 4 bases, with 13 bases remaining between them. The CDR3 runs to 12 residues. Germline assignment: CDR1 DFQATT and CDR2 SNEGSKA (reference sequence). TCRdb re-called the 5' RACE reads through MiXCR, storing one row per CDR3 protein. Of 85,000 to 100,000 distinct CDR3 sequences listed, around 9.4% were seen once; the top ten hold 4.5% to 5.5%. This clonotype was detected ten times or more. This chain connects TRBV20-1 to TRBJ1-1; tentatively, D is TRBD1 (6 bases). The receptor's source is a male donor with ankylosing spondylitis or in good health (not recorded which). The source material was blood, either unsorted or a sorted T cell fraction (not recorded which). In DNA form, the CDR3 reads TGCAGTGACGAGGGGGGACGCACTGAAGCTTTCTTT. It translates to CSDEGGRTEAFF.